Below are 32 T cell receptor beta chains sequenced from a single sample in a study of blood T cells in healthy people across ages. It was with a sample-barcoded 5' primer and a J-beta primer mix that a second PCR of about 6 to 11 cycles was run. MiXCR, applied by TCRdb to the 5' RACE reads, yields one record per CDR3 protein. Of approximately 810,000 distinct CDR3 sequences listed, roughly 34% were seen once; the top ten hold 10% to 15%. The sequencing sample was made of blood. The receptors derive from a man aged 18 to 30 in good health.

This clonotype was seen only a few times. An end of the junction differs from the germline gene, which may be a read error. The chain uses TRBV13 and TRBJ2-3; D may be TRBD1 or TRBD2 (6 bases each). This CDR3 has 15 residues. Germline CDR1 reads PRHDT; CDR2 reads FYEKMQ (reference sequence). As DNA, the CDR3 is TGTGCCAGCAGTTTAGGAGAGGGGGGAACAGATACGCAGTATTTT. Translating gives CASSLGEGGTDTQYF.

This clonotype was seen only a few times. The chain employs TRBV9 and TRBJ1-1; TRBD1 might be the D (6 bases). CDR1 is SGDLS, CDR2 YYNGEE, per germline. V was clipped by 5 bases and J by 5 bases, with 19 bases between them. The CDR3 contains 15 residues. CDR3 amino acids: CASSPGHLGGTEAFF. CDR3 in DNA: TGTGCCAGCAGTCCGGGACACCTCGGGGGTACTGAAGCTTTCTTT.

As regards this clonotype: A clone one base away is much larger, so this may be a read error. The rearrangement links TRBV7-6 to TRBJ2-7; D ambiguous. Germline V gene sequence: CDR1 SGHVS, CDR2 FNYEAQ. V was trimmed by 1 base and J by 6 bases, leaving 16 bases between them. CDR3 size: 15 residues. The CDR3 loop is CASSLGHNAPCEQYF. In DNA, the CDR3 is TGTGCCAGCAGCTTAGGGCACAATGCACCCTGCGAGCAGTACTTC.

The chain employs TRBV11-2 and TRBJ2-1; possible D gene TRBD1, 5 bases. The end of the DNA is better explained by TRBJ2-7, so the J call may be wrong. The CDR3 extends over 13 amino acids. CDR1 is SGHAT and CDR2 is FQNNGV in the germline V gene. The CDR3 sequence is CASRVTGYNEQYF. The DNA of the CDR3 is TGTGCCAGCAGGGTCACAGGTTACAATGAGCAGTACTTC.

This clonotype was detected a few times. The chain uses TRBV9 and TRBJ2-1; 9 nucleotides line up with TRBD2. The CDR3 extends over 16 amino acids. V dropped 0 bases and J dropped 6; count of bases not matched to a gene: 7. Germline CDR1 and CDR2: SGDLS and YYNGEE. This CDR3 is CASSVVSGGPLNEQFF. The CDR3 DNA sequence: TGTGCCAGCAGCGTAGTTAGCGGGGGTCCTCTCAATGAGCAGTTCTTC.

The chain joins TRBV12-3 or TRBV12-4 to TRBJ2-5; D ambiguous. The CDR3 has 14 residues. Trimming removed 4 bases from V and 7 bases from J, with 16 bases in between. CDR3 region: CASSSGPVRGTQYF. Written as DNA, the CDR3 is TGTGCCAGCAGTTCCGGGCCAGTACGAGGGACCCAGTACTTC.

V usage is TRBV24-1 and J usage is TRBJ2-5, with TRBD2 as a possible D gene (5 bases). V lost 6 bases and J 1 base, leaving 17 bases between the germline ends. CDR3 length equals 16 residues. Germline CDR1 reads KGHDR; CDR2 reads SFDVKD. As DNA, the CDR3 is TGTGCCACCAGTCAATCGCCAAGCGGTTTCCAAGAGACCCAGTACTTC. Encoded protein: CATSQSPSGFQETQYF.

On this clonotype: This clone may be a read error of a much larger clone one base away. The rearrangement uses TRBV9 and TRBJ1-2, with D uncertain. The germline V gene has CDR1 SGDLS and CDR2 YYNGEE. The CDR3 length is 13 residues. Here the CDR3 reads CVSSVGPDYGYTF. CDR3 nucleotides: TGTGTCAGCAGCGTAGGGCCAGACTATGGCTACACCTTC. The variable domain in full, with the rest retrieved from reference TRBV9 and TRBJ1-2, is DSGVTQTPKHLITATGQRVTLRCSPRSGDLSVYWYQQSLDQGLQFLIQYYNGEERAKGNILERFSAQQFPDLHSELNLSSLELGDSALYFCVSSVGPDYGYTFGSGTRLTVV.

Concerning this clonotype itself: A much larger clone lies one base from this, so it may be a read error. This chain links TRBV7-9 with TRBJ2-7; D may be TRBD1 (6 bases). The CDR3 is 10 residues long. Looked up from germline, CDR1 is SEHNR and CDR2 is FQNEAQ (reference sequence). Trimming stripped 8 bases from V and 7 bases from J, with 9 bases between. In DNA, the CDR3 is TGTGCCAGCGGGGACAATGAGCAGTACTTC. As protein: CASGDNEQYF.

The chain employs TRBV11-2 and TRBJ1-2; 8 nucleotides align to TRBD1. V dropped 3 bases and J dropped 3; count of bases not matched to a gene: 15. The germline V gene encodes CDR1 SGHAT and CDR2 FQNNGV. CDR3 length: 18 residues. DNA for the CDR3: TGTGCCAGCAGCTTCTACGACAGGGGAGGACCTCATGACTATGGCTACACCTTC. Translating gives CASSFYDRGGPHDYGYTF.

The rearrangement uses TRBV4-3 and TRBJ2-3, with 7 nucleotides matching TRBD1. This CDR3 has 15 amino acids. V was clipped by 1 base and J by 4 bases; unmatched bases: 5. In germline, CDR1 is LGHNA, CDR2 YSLEER. CDR3 sequence: CASSQVGDRADTQYF. The DNA for the CDR3 is TGCGCCAGCAGCCAAGTCGGTGACAGGGCAGATACGCAGTATTTT.

The J gene is TRBJ2-7, the V gene TRBV20-1, with D hard to call. Germline values: CDR1 DFQATT, CDR2 SNEGSKA (reference sequence). This CDR3 has 13 residues. V was shortened by 1 base and J by 0 bases, with 7 bases between the two germline ends. CDR3 residues: CSARGLFSYEQYF. CDR3 bases: TGCAGTGCTAGAGGGCTTTTCTCCTACGAGCAGTACTTC.

The sample holds many counts of this clonotype. The genes are TRBV12-3 or TRBV12-4 and TRBJ2-5; D may be TRBD2 (6 bases). Trimming left V 3 bases short and J 2 bases short, with 13 bases between. The length of the CDR3 is 15 residues. CDR3 nucleotides: TGTGCCAGCAGTTTGGAGGGGTCCTATCAAGAGACCCAGTACTTC. Its protein is CASSLEGSYQETQYF.

This clonotype was counted ten times or more. The rearrangement joins TRBV15 to TRBJ1-2, with 7 bases identical to TRBD1. The CDR3 contains 17 residues. CDR1 is LNHNV and CDR2 is YYDKDF in the germline V gene (reference sequence). The V segment lost 5 bases and the J segment 3 bases; nucleotides outside the gene matches: 15. The CDR3: CATSRRQGRGFYYGYTF. In nucleotides, the CDR3 is TGTGCCACCAGCCGGAGACAGGGAAGAGGGTTTTACTATGGCTACACCTTC.

The chain joins TRBV5-1 to TRBJ2-1; D uncertain. Trimming left V 0 bases short and J 0 bases short, with 7 bases between. The CDR3 length is 15 residues. The germline V gene encodes CDR1 SGHRS and CDR2 YFSETQ. The CDR3 DNA follows: TGCGCCAGCAGCTTGGATGCAATCTCCTACAATGAGCAGTTCTTC. This gives the protein CASSLDAISYNEQFF.

The CDR3 region is CASSKNRVEQGNQPQHF. For the CDR3, the DNA is TGTGCCAGCAGCAAAAATCGTGTGGAACAGGGAAATCAGCCCCAGCATTTT. The chain employs TRBV21-1 and TRBJ1-5; TRBD1 is taken as the D call from the table, unchecked against the DNA. TRBV21-1 constitutes a pseudogene. The CDR3 extends over 17 amino acids.

In this sample, this clonotype turned up a few times. The rearrangement joins TRBV5-1 to TRBJ2-5; 7 nucleotides line up with TRBD2. V shed 4 bases, J shed 7 bases, and the junction held 13 bases outside the gene matches. Germline V gene sequence: CDR1 SGHRS, CDR2 YFSETQ. The CDR3 runs 15 residues. This CDR3 is CASSAGVGGRGTQYF. The DNA for the CDR3 is TGCGCCAGCAGCGCGGGCGTTGGCGGGAGAGGGACCCAGTACTTC.

V gene TRBV15 combines with J gene TRBJ2-5; the D gene is possibly TRBD2 (6 bases). The J call could be wrong; TRBJ2-1 is a better fit for the DNA end. Germline loops: CDR1 LNHNV, CDR2 YYDKDF (reference sequence). This CDR3 spans 15 amino acids. In DNA form, the CDR3 reads TGTGCCACCAGCACCCTGGAGGGCGGGCAAGAGACCCAGTTCTTC. Translation: CATSTLEGGQETQFF.

For this clonotype: This may stem from a read error, because a much larger clone lies one nucleotide away. The V and J genes are TRBV29-1 and TRBJ1-2; 7 bases are shared with TRBD1. The CDR3 is made up of 12 amino acids. In germline, CDR1 is SQVTM, CDR2 ANQGSEA. CDR3 sequence (DNA): TGCAACGGAGGGGGAACAGGGGAAGGCTACACCTTC. Translating gives CNGGGTGEGYTF.

This chain joins TRBV6-6 and TRBJ2-1; TRBD2 matches 8 bases. Germline V gene sequence: CDR1 MNHNY, CDR2 SVGAGI (reference sequence). The CDR3 is made up of 11 amino acids. J lost 7 bases, V lost 7 bases, and 0 bases had no gene match. The DNA for the CDR3 is TGTGCCAGCATAGCGGGGAATGAGCAGTTCTTC. This translates into CASIAGNEQFF.

V gene TRBV20-1 combines with J gene TRBJ2-5; 7 positions match TRBD2. Germline CDR1 is DFQATT and CDR2 is SNEGSKA (reference sequence). CDR3 length: 14 amino acids. V was clipped by 6 bases and J by 3 bases; unmatched bases: 10. DNA of the CDR3: TGCAGTGCCAGAAACAGCGGGGATGAAGAGACCCAGTACTTC. This gives the protein CSARNSGDEETQYF.

This clonotype has more than one count but fewer than ten. The rearrangement links TRBV7-9 to TRBJ2-1; unclear D gene. The CDR3 runs 10 residues. CDR1 is SEHNR, CDR2 FQNEAQ, per germline (reference sequence). V lost 9 bases to trimming and J lost 6 bases, with 6 bases between them. DNA for the CDR3: TGTGCCAGTGGTATCAATGAGCAGTTCTTC. It is translated as CASGINEQFF.

The chain joins TRBV28 to TRBJ2-1; D gene uncertain. The closer fit of TRBJ2-7 to the DNA end suggests the J call may be wrong. Germline V gene lookup returns CDR1 MDHEN and CDR2 SYDVKM. This CDR3 is built from 11 residues. The CDR3 loop reads CASSLFREQYF. CDR3 nucleotides: TGTGCCAGCAGTTTGTTTAGAGAGCAGTACTTC.

The V gene is TRBV5-6, the J gene TRBJ2-7; 9 bases align to TRBD2. The CDR3 length is 15 residues. Trimming cost V 2 bases and J 9 bases; bases outside gene matches: 12. Germline CDR1 and CDR2: SGHDT and YYEEEE. For the CDR3, the DNA is TGTGCCAGCAGCTTTCTCACTAGCGGGCGGAGGGGGCAGTACTTC. Residues: CASSFLTSGRRGQYF.

This clonotype appeared a few times. The chain carries TRBV12-3 or TRBV12-4 and TRBJ2-7; D is possibly TRBD1 or TRBD2 (5 bases each). The CDR3 extends over 15 amino acids. Trimming took off 5 bases at V and 2 bases at J, with 16 bases between the two ends. CDR3 loop: CASSLDRDGPYEQYF. The CDR3 nucleotides read TGTGCCAGCAGTCTTGACCGGGACGGGCCCTACGAGCAGTACTTC.

This clonotype was seen a handful of times. The rearrangement links TRBV12-3 or TRBV12-4 to TRBJ1-2, with a weak D call TRBD1 (5 bases). Trimming removed 6 bases at V and 4 bases at J, with 18 bases between. CDR3 length: 15 amino acids. CDR3 coding DNA: TGTGCCAGCAGCACCGGGACGCCACCAACCTATGGCTACACCTTC. Protein: CASSTGTPPTYGYTF.

V gene TRBV7-2 combines with J gene TRBJ1-6, with a tentative D call TRBD1 (5 bases). There are 15 residues in the CDR3. From germline, CDR1 is SGHTA and CDR2 FQGNSA. V was pared by 0 bases and J by 10 bases, with 13 bases between. This CDR3 is CASSLADRTVSPLHF. The CDR3, as DNA: TGTGCCAGCAGCTTAGCCGACAGAACAGTATCACCCCTCCACTTT.

The rearrangement uses TRBV12-3 or TRBV12-4 and TRBJ1-1, with D hard to call. V lost 7 bases and J 4 bases, leaving 13 bases between the germline ends. CDR3 length: 13 amino acids. The CDR3: CASTPNWGTEAFF. The CDR3 DNA is TGTGCCAGCACCCCGAACTGGGGCACTGAAGCTTTCTTT.

The rearrangement links TRBV7-9 to TRBJ1-2; TRBD1 aligns across 10 bases. Germline assignment: CDR1 SEHNR and CDR2 FQNEAQ (reference sequence). Germline trimming cut 5 bases from V and 3 bases from J; bases unmatched to any gene: 9. The length of the CDR3 is 16 residues. The CDR3 DNA reads TGTGCCAGCAGCCTTCCCGGGACAGGGGTGGACTATGGCTACACCTTC. It yields the protein CASSLPGTGVDYGYTF. Full variable domain (remainder filled in from reference TRBV7-9 and TRBJ1-2): DTGVSQNPRHKITKRGQNVTFRCDPISEHNRLYWYRQTLGQGPEFLTYFQNEAQLEKSRLLSDRFSAERPKGSFSTLEIQRTEQGDSAMYLCASSLPGTGVDYGYTFGSGTRLTVV.

This clonotype was recorded many times. The chain has TRBV14 and TRBJ2-1; D perhaps matches TRBD2 (6 bases). Trimming removed 4 bases from V and 8 bases from J, with 21 bases in between. This CDR3 spans 16 amino acids. Germline V gene data show CDR1 as SGHDN and CDR2 as FVKESK. The CDR3 reads CASSLPRGSLHHEQFF. The DNA for the CDR3 is TGTGCCAGCAGCCTTCCACGGGGGTCCTTGCATCATGAGCAGTTCTTC.

The J gene is TRBJ2-7, the V gene TRBV12-3 or TRBV12-4, with 8 bases fitting TRBD1. The CDR3 has 16 amino acids. Germline trimming cut 6 bases from V and 6 bases from J; bases unmatched to any gene: 16. This CDR3 reads CASRFGRTGSFGEQYF. The DNA for the CDR3 is TGTGCCAGCAGGTTCGGCCGGACAGGGTCCTTTGGCGAGCAGTACTTC.

This chain connects TRBV5-1 to TRBJ2-5; tentatively, D is TRBD2 (5 bases). The CDR3 covers 15 residues. Germline-derived CDR1 and CDR2 are SGHRS and YFSETQ. Deletions cut 0 bases from V and 0 bases from J, with 9 bases between. CDR3 bases: TGCGCCAGCAGCTTGGGAGGGCAGTACCAAGAGACCCAGTACTTC. It translates to CASSLGGQYQETQYF.